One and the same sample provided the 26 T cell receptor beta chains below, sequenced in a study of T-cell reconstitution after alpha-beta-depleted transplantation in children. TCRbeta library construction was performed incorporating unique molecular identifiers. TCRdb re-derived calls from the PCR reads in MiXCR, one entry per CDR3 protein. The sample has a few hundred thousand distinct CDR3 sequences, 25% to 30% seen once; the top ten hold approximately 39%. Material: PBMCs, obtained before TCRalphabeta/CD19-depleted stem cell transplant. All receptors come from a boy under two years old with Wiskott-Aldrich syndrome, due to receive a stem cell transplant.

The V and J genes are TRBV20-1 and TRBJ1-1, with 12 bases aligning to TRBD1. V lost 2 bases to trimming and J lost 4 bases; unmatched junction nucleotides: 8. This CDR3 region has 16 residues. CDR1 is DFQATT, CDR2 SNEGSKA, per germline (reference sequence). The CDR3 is CSARLGTGGAGTEAFF. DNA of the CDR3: TGCAGTGCTAGACTCGGGACAGGGGGCGCAGGCACTGAAGCTTTCTTT.

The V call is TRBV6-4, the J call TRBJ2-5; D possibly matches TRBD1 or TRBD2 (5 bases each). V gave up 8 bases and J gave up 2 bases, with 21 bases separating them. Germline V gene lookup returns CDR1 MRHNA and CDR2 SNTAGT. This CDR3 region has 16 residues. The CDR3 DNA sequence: TGTGCCAGCTGTTTATTTGGGGGAGTCAGACAAGAGACCCAGTACTTC. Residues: CASCLFGGVRQETQYF.

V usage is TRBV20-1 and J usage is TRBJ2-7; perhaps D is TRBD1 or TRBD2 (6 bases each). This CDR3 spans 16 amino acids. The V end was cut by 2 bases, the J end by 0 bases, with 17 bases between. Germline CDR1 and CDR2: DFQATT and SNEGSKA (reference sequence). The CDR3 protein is CSARPHQGGLSYEQYF. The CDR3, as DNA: TGCAGTGCTAGACCCCATCAAGGGGGACTCTCCTACGAGCAGTACTTC.

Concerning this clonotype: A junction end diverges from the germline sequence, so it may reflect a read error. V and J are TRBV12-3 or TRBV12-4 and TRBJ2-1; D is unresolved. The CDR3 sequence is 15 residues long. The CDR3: CASSLTEFAYNEQIF. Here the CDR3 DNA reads TGTGCCAGCAGTCTAACGGAGTTTGCCTACAATGAGCAGATCTTC.

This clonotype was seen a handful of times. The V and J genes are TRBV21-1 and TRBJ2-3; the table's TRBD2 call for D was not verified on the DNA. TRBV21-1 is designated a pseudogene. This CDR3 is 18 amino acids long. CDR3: CASRNNRTSGDSTDTQYF. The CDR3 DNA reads TGTGCCAGCAGGAACAACCGGACTAGCGGAGATAGCACAGATACGCAGTATTTT.

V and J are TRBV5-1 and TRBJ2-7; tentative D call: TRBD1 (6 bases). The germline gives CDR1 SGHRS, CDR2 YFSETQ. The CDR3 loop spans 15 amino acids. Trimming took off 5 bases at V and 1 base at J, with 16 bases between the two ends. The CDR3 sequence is CASRGQQGISYEQYF. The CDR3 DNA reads TGCGCCAGCAGGGGGCAACAGGGAATTTCCTACGAGCAGTACTTC.

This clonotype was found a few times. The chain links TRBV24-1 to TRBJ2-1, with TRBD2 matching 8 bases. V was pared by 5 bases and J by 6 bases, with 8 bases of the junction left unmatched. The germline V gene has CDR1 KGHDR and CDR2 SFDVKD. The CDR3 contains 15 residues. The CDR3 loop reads CATSGQRENINEQFF. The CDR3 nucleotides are TGTGCCACCAGTGGCCAGCGGGAGAATATCAATGAGCAGTTCTTC.

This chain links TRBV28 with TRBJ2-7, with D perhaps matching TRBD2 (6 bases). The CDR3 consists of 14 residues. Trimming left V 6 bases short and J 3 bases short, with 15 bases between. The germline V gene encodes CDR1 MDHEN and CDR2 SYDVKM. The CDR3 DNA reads TGTGCCAGCAGGGGCGGGACGGGAGTCTACGAGCAGTACTTC. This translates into CASRGGTGVYEQYF.

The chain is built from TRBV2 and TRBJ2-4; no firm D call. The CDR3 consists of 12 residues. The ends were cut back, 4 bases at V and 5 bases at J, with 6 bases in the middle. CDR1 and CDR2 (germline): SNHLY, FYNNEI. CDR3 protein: CASSVRQNIQYF. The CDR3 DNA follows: TGTGCCAGCAGTGTTCGGCAAAACATTCAGTACTTC.

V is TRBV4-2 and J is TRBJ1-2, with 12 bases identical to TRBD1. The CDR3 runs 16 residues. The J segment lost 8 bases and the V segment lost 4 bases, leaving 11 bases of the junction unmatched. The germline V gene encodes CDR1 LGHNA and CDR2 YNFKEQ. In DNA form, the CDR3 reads TGTGCCAGCAGCCCAGGGACAGGGGGCGAATCTAACGGCTACACCTTC. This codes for CASSPGTGGESNGYTF.

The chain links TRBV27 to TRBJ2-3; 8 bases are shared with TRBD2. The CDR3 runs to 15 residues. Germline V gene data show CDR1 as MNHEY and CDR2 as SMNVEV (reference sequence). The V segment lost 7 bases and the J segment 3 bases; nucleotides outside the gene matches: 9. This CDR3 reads CASKAGAGVTDTQYF. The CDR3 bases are TGTGCCAGCAAAGCGGGAGCGGGAGTGACAGATACGCAGTATTTT.

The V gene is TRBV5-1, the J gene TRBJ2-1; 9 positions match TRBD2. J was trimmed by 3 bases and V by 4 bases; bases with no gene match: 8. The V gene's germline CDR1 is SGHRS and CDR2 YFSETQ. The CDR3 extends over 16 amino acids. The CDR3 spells CASSPLGLAIYNEQFF. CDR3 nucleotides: TGCGCCAGCAGCCCACTTGGACTAGCGATCTACAATGAGCAGTTCTTC.

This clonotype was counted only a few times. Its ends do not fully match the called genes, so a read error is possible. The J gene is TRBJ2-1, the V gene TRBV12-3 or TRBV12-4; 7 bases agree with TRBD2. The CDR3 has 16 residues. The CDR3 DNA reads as TGTTCCAGCTCCCGAACCACCGGGAGGTCTTACAATGAGCAGTTCTTC. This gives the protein CSSSRTTGRSYNEQFF.

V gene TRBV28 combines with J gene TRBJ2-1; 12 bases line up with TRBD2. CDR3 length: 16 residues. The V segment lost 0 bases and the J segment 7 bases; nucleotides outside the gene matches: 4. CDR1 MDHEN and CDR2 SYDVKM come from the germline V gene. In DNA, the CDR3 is TGTGCCAGCAGTTTATGGACTAGCGGGAGTTTGAATGAGCAGTTCTTC. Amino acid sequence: CASSLWTSGSLNEQFF.

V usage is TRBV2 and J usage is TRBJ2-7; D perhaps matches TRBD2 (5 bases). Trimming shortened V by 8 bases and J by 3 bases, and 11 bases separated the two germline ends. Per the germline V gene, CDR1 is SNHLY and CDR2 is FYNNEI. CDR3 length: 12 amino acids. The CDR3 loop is CASRYGGYEQYF. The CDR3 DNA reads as TGTGCCAGCCGCTACGGAGGCTACGAGCAGTACTTC.

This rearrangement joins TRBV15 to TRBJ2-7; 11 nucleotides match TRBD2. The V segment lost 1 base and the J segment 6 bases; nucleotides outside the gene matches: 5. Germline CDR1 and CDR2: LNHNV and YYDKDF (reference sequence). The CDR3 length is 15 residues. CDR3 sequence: CATSRGVAGGPEQYF. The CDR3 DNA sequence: TGTGCCACCAGCAGAGGGGTAGCGGGAGGGCCCGAGCAGTACTTC. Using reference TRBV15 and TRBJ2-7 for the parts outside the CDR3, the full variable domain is DAMVIQNPRYQVTQFGKPVTLSCSQTLNHNVMYWYQQKSSQAPKLLFHYYDKDFNNEADTPDNFQSRRPNTSFCFLDIRSPGLGDTAMYLCATSRGVAGGPEQYFGPGTRLTVT.

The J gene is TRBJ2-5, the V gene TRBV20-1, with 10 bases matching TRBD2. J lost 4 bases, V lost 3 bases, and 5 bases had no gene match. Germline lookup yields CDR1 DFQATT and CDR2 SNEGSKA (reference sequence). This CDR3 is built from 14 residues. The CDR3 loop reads CSASGSGGTETQYF. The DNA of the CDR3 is TGCAGTGCTAGTGGTAGCGGGGGGACAGAGACCCAGTACTTC.

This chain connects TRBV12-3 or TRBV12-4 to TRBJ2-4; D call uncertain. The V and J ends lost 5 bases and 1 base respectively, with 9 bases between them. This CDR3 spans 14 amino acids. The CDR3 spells CASSPRRAKNIQYF. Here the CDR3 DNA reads TGTGCCAGCAGTCCCCGGCGTGCCAAAAACATTCAGTACTTC.

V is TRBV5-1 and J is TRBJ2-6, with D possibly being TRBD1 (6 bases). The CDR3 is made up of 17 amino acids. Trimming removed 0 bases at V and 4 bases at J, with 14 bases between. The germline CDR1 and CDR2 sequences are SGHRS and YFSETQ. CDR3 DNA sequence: TGCGCCAGCAGCTTGGACGGCAGGGGATCAGGGGCCAACGTCCTGACTTTC. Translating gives CASSLDGRGSGANVLTF.

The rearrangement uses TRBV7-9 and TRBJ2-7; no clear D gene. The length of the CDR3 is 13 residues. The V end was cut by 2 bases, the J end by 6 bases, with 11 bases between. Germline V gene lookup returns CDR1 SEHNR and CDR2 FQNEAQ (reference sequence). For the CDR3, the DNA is TGTGCCAGCAGCTTATGGGGTTTAGGCGAGCAGTACTTC. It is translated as CASSLWGLGEQYF.

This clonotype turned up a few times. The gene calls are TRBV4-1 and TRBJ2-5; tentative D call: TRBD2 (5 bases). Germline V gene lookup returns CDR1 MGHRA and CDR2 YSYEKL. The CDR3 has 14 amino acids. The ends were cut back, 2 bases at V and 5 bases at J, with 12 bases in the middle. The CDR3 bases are TGCGCCAGCAGCCAAATTGGACTGGGGGAGACCCAGTACTTC. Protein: CASSQIGLGETQYF.

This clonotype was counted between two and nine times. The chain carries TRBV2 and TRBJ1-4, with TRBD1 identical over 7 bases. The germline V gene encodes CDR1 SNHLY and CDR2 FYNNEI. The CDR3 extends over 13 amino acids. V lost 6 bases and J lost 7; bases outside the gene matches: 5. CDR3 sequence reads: CASRATGSEKLFF. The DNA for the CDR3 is TGTGCCAGCAGGGCGACAGGGAGTGAAAAACTGTTTTTT.

The CDR3 sequence is CASSVQGTAYGYTF. Here the CDR3 DNA reads TGTGCCAGCAGTGTACAGGGAACCGCTTATGGCTACACCTTC. The V gene is TRBV12-3 or TRBV12-4, the J gene TRBJ1-2; a weak D match, TRBD1 (6 bases). This CDR3 has 14 amino acids. V lost 5 bases to trimming and J lost 5 bases, with 15 bases between them.

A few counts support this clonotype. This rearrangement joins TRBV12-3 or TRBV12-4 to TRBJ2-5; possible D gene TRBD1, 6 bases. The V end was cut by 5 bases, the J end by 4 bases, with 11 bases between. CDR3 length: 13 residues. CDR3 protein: CASSNRVSETQYF. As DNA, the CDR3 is TGTGCCAGCAGTAACAGGGTTTCAGAGACCCAGTACTTC.

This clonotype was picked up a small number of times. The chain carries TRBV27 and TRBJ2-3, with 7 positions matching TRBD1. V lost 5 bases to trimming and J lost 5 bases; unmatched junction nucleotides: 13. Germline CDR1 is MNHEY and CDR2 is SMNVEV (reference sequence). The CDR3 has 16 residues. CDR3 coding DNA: TGTGCCAGCAGTCTAAAGCCGGGACAGCGGAAAGATACGCAGTATTTT. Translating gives CASSLKPGQRKDTQYF.

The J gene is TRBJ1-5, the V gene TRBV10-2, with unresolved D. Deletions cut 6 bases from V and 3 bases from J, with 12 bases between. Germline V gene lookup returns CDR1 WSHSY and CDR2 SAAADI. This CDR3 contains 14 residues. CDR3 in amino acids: CASSPSGNNQPQHF. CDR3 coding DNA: TGCGCCAGCAGCCCCTCGGGGAACAATCAGCCCCAGCATTTT.